These 23 T cell receptor beta chains were all obtained from the same sample, sequenced in a study of PD-L1 blockade in urothelial cancer. Repertoires were generated with immunoSEQ multiplex PCR, while TCRdb's copy carries only in-frame clones and drops some. Among roughly 38,000 clones listed, roughly 80% were seen once. Sequenced here: PBMCs, sampled around atezolizumab (anti-PD-L1) treatment. These receptors originate from a man aged 65-85 years with urothelial cancer.

This chain joins TRBV19 and TRBJ2-5; 9 bases map to TRBD2. This CDR3 contains 14 residues. V lost 5 bases and J lost 4; bases outside the gene matches: 5. Looked up from germline, CDR1 is LNHDA and CDR2 is SQIVND (reference sequence). The chain's CDR3 is CASSPGLASETQYF. DNA for the CDR3: TGTGCCAGTAGTCCGGGACTAGCCTCAGAGACCCAGTACTTC.

This clone was seen a few times. The chain employs TRBV6-1 and TRBJ2-5; D possibly corresponds to TRBD2 (6 bases). Germline V gene lookup returns CDR1 MNHNS and CDR2 SASEGT. The CDR3 extends over 16 amino acids. V was shortened by 4 bases and J by 4 bases, with 19 bases between the two germline ends. CDR3 sequence: CASSVATSYQGETQYF. As DNA, the CDR3 is TGTGCCAGCAGTGTTGCCACTAGCTATCAGGGAGAGACCCAGTACTTC.

This clone was counted only a few times. V is TRBV28 and J is TRBJ1-3; 7 nucleotides line up with TRBD1. V shed 6 bases, J shed 0 bases, and the junction held 8 bases outside the gene matches. Germline-derived CDR1 and CDR2 are MDHEN and SYDVKM. This CDR3 has 16 residues. The CDR3 nucleotides read TGTGCCAGCAGCGTTTCGACAGGGTACTCTGGAAACACCATATATTTT. As protein: CASSVSTGYSGNTIYF.

This clone was seen a single time. The V gene is TRBV7-8, the J gene TRBJ2-1, with TRBD2 matching 8 bases. The CDR3 loop spans 14 amino acids. With 8 bases clipped from V and 1 base from J, the junction kept 4 bases outside the gene matches. Germline V CDR1 and CDR2: SGHVS, FQNEAQ. CDR3 nucleotides: TGTGCCAGCGAGAAGCGGGAGTCCTACAATGAGCAGTTCTTC. Protein product: CASEKRESYNEQFF. Complete variable domain (other parts from reference TRBV7-8 and TRBJ2-1): GAGVSQSPRYKVAKRGQDVALRCDPISGHVSLFWYQQALGQGPEFLTYFQNEAQLDKSGLPSDRFFAERPEGSVSTLKIQRTQQEDSAVYLCASEKRESYNEQFFGPGTRLTVL.

The gene calls are TRBV27 and TRBJ1-1, with D possibly being TRBD1 (5 bases). V was shortened by 6 bases and J by 5 bases, with 16 bases between the two germline ends. CDR1 is MNHEY, CDR2 SMNVEV, per germline (reference sequence). This CDR3 has 14 residues. The DNA for the CDR3 is TGTGCCAGCAGGACAGATTTTGGGGGGACTGAAGCTTTCTTT. Its translation is CASRTDFGGTEAFF.

The genes are TRBV27 and TRBJ2-7; D is unresolved. From germline, CDR1 is MNHEY and CDR2 SMNVEV (reference sequence). V lost 6 bases to trimming and J lost 5 bases, with 8 bases between them. The CDR3 runs 11 residues. In nucleotides, the CDR3 is TGTGCCAGCAGCAGGTCTAACGAGCAGTACTTC. It yields the protein CASSRSNEQYF.

The chain joins TRBV18 to TRBJ1-2, with D unresolved. The CDR3 loop spans 13 amino acids. CDR1 is KGHSH and CDR2 is LQKENI in the germline V gene. Trimming shortened V by 1 base and J by 6 bases, and 9 bases separated the two germline ends. CDR3 in DNA: TGTGCCAGCTCACCACGGCCTCAAAATGGCTACACCTTC. Translated: CASSPRPQNGYTF.

The CDR3 bases are TGTGCCAGCAGTCCGTCCTACACAGGGCTAGGTAATTCACCCCTCCACTTT. Amino acids: CASSPSYTGLGNSPLHF. The chain combines TRBV27 with TRBJ1-6; D is possibly TRBD1 (6 bases). The CDR3 extends over 17 amino acids. Trimming took off 5 bases at V and 6 bases at J, with 20 bases between the two ends. Germline CDR1 MNHEY, CDR2 SMNVEV (reference sequence).

The V gene is TRBV7-2, the J gene TRBJ2-7; 10 positions match TRBD2. Germline V gene data show CDR1 as SGHTA and CDR2 as FQGNSA. CDR3 length: 15 amino acids. J gave up 1 base and V 5 bases, and 5 bases lay outside the gene matches. CDR3 nucleotides: TGTGCCAGCAGCACCCGGACTAGCGGTTCCTACGAGCAGTACTTC. Protein: CASSTRTSGSYEQYF.

The rearrangement links TRBV7-6 to TRBJ2-2, with 12 bases matching TRBD2. Looked up from germline, CDR1 is SGHVS and CDR2 is FNYEAQ. V lost 4 bases to trimming and J lost 0 bases; unmatched junction nucleotides: 6. This CDR3 is built from 18 residues. The CDR3 coding sequence is TGTGCCAGCAGCTCCCCGGGACTAGCGGGTTCGAACACCGGGGAGCTGTTTTTT. This gives the protein CASSSPGLAGSNTGELFF. The variable domain in full, with the rest retrieved from reference TRBV7-6 and TRBJ2-2, is GAGVSQSPRYKVTKRGQDVALRCDPISGHVSLYWYRQALGQGPEFLTYFNYEAQQDKSGLPNDRFSAERPEGSISTLTIQRTEQRDSAMYRCASSSPGLAGSNTGELFFGEGSRLTVL.

The J gene is TRBJ2-3, the V gene TRBV20-1; D uncertain. CDR1 is DFQATT and CDR2 is SNEGSKA in the germline V gene (reference sequence). Trimming removed 5 bases at V and 4 bases at J, with 4 bases between. The CDR3 runs to 10 residues. The CDR3 DNA is TGCAGTGCTCCAGCAGATACGCAGTATTTT. Protein sequence: CSAPADTQYF.

In this sample, this clone turned up once. The gene calls are TRBV29-1 and TRBJ1-1; the D gene is possibly TRBD1 (6 bases). The CDR3 runs to 14 residues. CDR1 and CDR2 from the germline V gene are SQVTM and ANQGSEA. With 5 bases removed from V and 3 bases from J, the gap between germline ends came to 16 bases. CDR3 sequence reads: CSVQTLPGDTEAFF. Written as DNA, the CDR3 is TGCAGCGTTCAGACACTACCAGGGGACACTGAAGCTTTCTTT. The full variable domain, rest sourced from reference TRBV29-1 and TRBJ1-1, is SAVISQKPSRDICQRGTSLTIQCQVDSQVTMMFWYRQQPGQSLTLIATANQGSEATYESGFVIDKFPISRPNLTFSTLTVSNMSPEDSSIYLCSVQTLPGDTEAFFGQGTRLTVV.

The CDR3 reads CASSQILAGANTGELFF. Written as DNA, the CDR3 is TGCGCCAGCAGCCAAATCCTAGCGGGAGCCAACACCGGGGAGCTGTTTTTT. This sequence joins TRBV4-1 and TRBJ2-2; 10 nucleotides align to TRBD2. The CDR3 contains 17 residues. CDR1 MGHRA and CDR2 YSYEKL come from the germline V gene. J was trimmed by 2 bases and V by 2 bases; bases with no gene match: 5.

This clone is a singleton in its sample. The chain carries TRBV7-9 and TRBJ2-1; perhaps TRBD1 as D (6 bases). The CDR3 is 15 residues long. Trimming removed 1 base from V and 7 bases from J, with 14 bases in between. The V gene's germline CDR1 is SEHNR and CDR2 FQNEAQ (reference sequence). CDR3 region: CASSLVRPQGNEQFF. CDR3 DNA: TGTGCCAGCAGCTTAGTCCGGCCACAGGGAAATGAGCAGTTCTTC. The full variable domain, with the rest looked up from reference TRBV7-9 and TRBJ2-1, is DTGVSQNPRHKITKRGQNVTFRCDPISEHNRLYWYRQTLGQGPEFLTYFQNEAQLEKSRLLSDRFSAERPKGSFSTLEIQRTEQGDSAMYLCASSLVRPQGNEQFFGPGTRLTVL.

On this clone itself: A much larger clone sits a single nucleotide away, making a read error possible. V usage is TRBV5-8 and J usage is TRBJ1-2, with 9 bases fitting TRBD1. The junction had 6 bases not matched to a gene; V was cut back by 5 bases and J by 13 bases. CDR3 size: 11 residues. Germline lookup yields CDR1 SGHTS and CDR2 YDEGEE. DNA of the CDR3: TGTGCCAGCAGTCAGGGGACAGGGCTCACCTTC. As protein: CASSQGTGLTF.

The chain couples TRBV11-1 to TRBJ1-1; 8 bases are shared with TRBD1. The V segment lost 4 bases and the J segment 8 bases; nucleotides outside the gene matches: 12. The CDR3 consists of 15 residues. CDR1 and CDR2 from the germline V gene are SGHAT and FQDESV (reference sequence). The chain's CDR3 is CASSSGGLGISEAFF. CDR3 sequence (DNA): TGTGCCAGCAGCTCAGGGGGCCTGGGGATTTCCGAAGCTTTCTTT.

The rearrangement uses TRBV27 and TRBJ2-7; D might be TRBD2 (6 bases). In germline, CDR1 is MNHEY, CDR2 SMNVEV (reference sequence). Trimming cost V 4 bases and J 0 bases, with 25 bases left between them. CDR3 length: 19 residues. The CDR3 DNA reads TGTGCCAGCAGTTCGACGGGCCCCGGGGGACGCAAAAGCTCCTACGAGCAGTACTTC. It encodes CASSSTGPGGRKSSYEQYF.

The V and J genes are TRBV10-3 and TRBJ1-2; TRBD1 aligns across 8 bases. Germline-derived CDR1 and CDR2 are ENHRY and SYGVKD. The CDR3 length is 14 residues. V lost 6 bases, J lost 6 bases, and 9 bases stayed unmatched. The CDR3 loop is CAIRDLDRVDGYTF. CDR3 bases: TGTGCCATCAGGGACTTGGACAGGGTAGATGGCTACACCTTC.

The chain joins TRBV27 to TRBJ2-1, with 15 nucleotides matching TRBD2. Germline CDR1 and CDR2: MNHEY and SMNVEV (reference sequence). This CDR3 comprises 15 residues. Germline trimming cut 4 bases from V and 7 bases from J; bases unmatched to any gene: 2. The DNA for the CDR3 is TGTGCCAGCAGTTATGGGACTAGCGGGAGGAATGAGCAGTTCTTC. It translates to CASSYGTSGRNEQFF.

The rearrangement joins TRBV6-1 to TRBJ1-4; 7 bases match TRBD1. The CDR3 has 13 amino acids. Unmatched junction bases numbered 7, after V lost 7 bases and J lost 8 bases. Germline V gives CDR1 MNHNS, CDR2 SASEGT. This CDR3 reads CASTKDRLEKLFF. The DNA of the CDR3 is TGTGCCAGCACCAAGGACAGGCTGGAAAAACTGTTTTTT.

V gene TRBV6-5 combines with J gene TRBJ2-3; D is undetermined. Germline V lookup: CDR1 MNHEY, CDR2 SVGAGI. The CDR3 is 12 residues long. The V end lost 5 bases, the J end lost 0 bases, and 3 bases lay between the germline ends. The CDR3 DNA is TGTGCCAGCAGTCCTAGCACAGATACGCAGTATTTT. The encoded protein is CASSPSTDTQYF.

This clone turned up a few times. The rearrangement links TRBV19 to TRBJ1-1; tentative D call: TRBD1 (6 bases). The germline CDR1 and CDR2 sequences are LNHDA and SQIVND (reference sequence). This CDR3 is 14 amino acids long. V was clipped by 5 bases and J by 1 base, with 11 bases between them. CDR3 coding DNA: TGTGCCAGTAGTCTACAGGGCCCGAACACTGAAGCTTTCTTT. Translating it yields CASSLQGPNTEAFF.

J is TRBJ2-1 and V is TRBV19, with D maybe TRBD2 (6 bases). Trimming stripped 1 base from V and 7 bases from J, with 14 bases between. Germline values: CDR1 LNHDA, CDR2 SQIVND (reference sequence). The CDR3 is 15 residues long. In nucleotides, the CDR3 is TGTGCCAGTAGTATAGTAACACGGGGGAGAAATGAGCAGTTCTTC. It is translated as CASSIVTRGRNEQFF.